This is a list of T cell receptor beta chains from one sample in a study of Graves' ophthalmopathy and Graves' hyperthyroidism. One entry per CDR3 protein results from TCRdb running MiXCR on the multiplex PCR reads. The sample includes 150,000 to 200,000 distinct CDR3 sequences, around 39% of them seen just once. Material: peripheral blood. The receptors come from a man younger than 45 with Graves' ophthalmopathy. Each CDR3 is given with its conserved first and last residue. Fields, in order: V gene, J gene, D gene, clone size, CDR3 DNA, CDR3 protein. A D gene is named only where the DNA matches it firmly. Not all rows give a size; the values are once, few, many and, for expanded clones, a class.

TRBV11-1	TRBJ2-5	TRBD2	many	TGTGCCAGCAGCTTAGAGGCCCTAGCGGGAGCAGCAACAGGGACCCAGTACTTC	CASSLEALAGAATGTQYF
TRBV6-1	TRBJ1-2	-	-	TGTGCCAGCGCGGGACAATATTATGGCTACACCTTC	CASAGQYYGYTF
TRBV30	TRBJ1-2	TRBD1	-	TGTGCCCGCCAAAACCCGGACAGGGGATCTGGCTACACCTTC	CARQNPDRGSGYTF
TRBV12-3/TRBV12-4	TRBJ1-2	TRBD1	-	TGTGCCAGCAGTCCAGGACAGGGGCGAGGGAATGGCTACACCTTC	CASSPGQGRGNGYTF
TRBV18	TRBJ1-5	TRBD1	many	TGTGCCAGCTCTCAGGGGGTGGTGAGCAATCAGCCCCAGCATTTT	CASSQGVVSNQPQHF
TRBV7-2	TRBJ2-5	TRBD2	-	TGTGCCAGCACGGGGCTAGCGGTTCAAGAGACCCAGTACTTC	CASTGLAVQETQYF
TRBV9	TRBJ2-7	-	many	TGTGCCAGCAGCGTAACAGGGTCTGACGAGCAGTACTTC	CASSVTGSDEQYF
TRBV27	TRBJ2-5	-	many	TGTGCCAGCAAGTATGACGGAACGGGAGAGACCCAGTACTTC	CASKYDGTGETQYF
TRBV12-5	TRBJ2-7	-	many	TGTGCTAGTGGTTTGGTCCAGGGCAGTTTACACGAGCAGTACTTC	CASGLVQGSLHEQYF
TRBV7-2	TRBJ2-7	-	-	TGTGCCAGCAGCTCAAACCTAATCGCGGGGCAGTACTTC	CASSSNLIAGQYF
TRBV11-2	TRBJ2-5	-	-	TGTGCCAGCAGCTCCACCGACCCATACAATGAAGCCAACCAAGAGACCCAGTACTTC	CASSSTDPYNEANQETQYF
TRBV30	TRBJ2-5	-	many	TGTGCCTGGAGCCTCGGACGGCCCTTAGAGACCCAGTACTTC	CAWSLGRPLETQYF
TRBV28	TRBJ1-3	TRBD1	many	TGTGCCAGCCATTGGAGGGGGCGCGGCGGAAACACCATATATTTT	CASHWRGRGGNTIYF
TRBV6-5	TRBJ2-5	TRBD2	-	TGTGCCAGCAGTTACGTAGCGGGAGAGACCCAAGAGACCCAGTACTTC	CASSYVAGETQETQYF
TRBV6-1	TRBJ1-2	-	-	TGTGCCAGCAGTCCACGCCTGACGGGGTCTAACTATGGCTACACCTTC	CASSPRLTGSNYGYTF
TRBV6-2/TRBV6-3	TRBJ1-1	-	once	TGTGCCAGCAGTTATCCGATACGGGGGGCAAACACTGAAGCTTTCTTT	CASSYPIRGANTEAFF